This T cell receptor beta chain was sequenced during a study of blood T cell repertoires in COVID-19. About the research overall: Samples of COVID-19 (acute and convalescent) were obtained from the United States, Italy and Spain. T cells, B-cell-depleted T cells, or PBMCs provided the cDNA or gDNA that served as material.

The CDR3 consists of 13 residues. Unmatched junction bases numbered 7, after V lost 3 bases and J lost 7 bases. CDR1 SGDLS and CDR2 YYNGEE come from the germline V gene. Original processing methods: For nucleated cells, counts were estimated from reference gene primer amplification. Sequenced by immunoSEQ multiplex PCR; TCRdb stores in-frame clones only, minus some. The V and J calls and the clone size are those of that table, but D and trimming were determined from the DNA. The table shows some 150,000 clones, with about 85% occurring only once. The genes are TRBV9 and TRBJ2-7; 7 bases align to TRBD2. This TCR derives from a woman aged 55-70 years with active or convalescent COVID-19. The specimen sequenced was peripheral blood. The CDR3 is CASSEGTTREQYF. CDR3 coding DNA: TGTGCCAGCAGCGAAGGGACTACGAGGGAGCAGTACTTC. Looking up the rest from reference TRBV9 and TRBJ2-7 gives the full variable domain: DSGVTQTPKHLITATGQRVTLRCSPRSGDLSVYWYQQSLDQGLQFLIQYYNGEERAKGNILERFSAQQFPDLHSELNLSSLELGDSALYFCASSEGTTREQYFGPGTRLTVT.